A single sample gave rise to the 22 T cell receptor beta chains below, sequenced in a study of T cells in Graves' hyperthyroidism and ophthalmopathy. Researchers took RNA transcripts and amplified the TCR beta CDR3 regions from them. The TCR CDR3 first-round RT-PCR relied on the HTBI primer set. TCRdb called the multiplex PCR reads again in MiXCR, with one record for every CDR3 protein. The profile shows over 250,000 distinct CDR3 sequences, roughly 15% of them singletons. The sequenced material came from blood. All receptors derive from a woman in her forties with Graves' ophthalmopathy.

This clonotype was counted at least ten times. The CDR3 protein is CASSVAIGGEQFF. The DNA of the CDR3 is TGTGCCAGCAGCGTAGCTATTGGCGGGGAGCAGTTCTTC. The gene calls are TRBV9 and TRBJ2-1; tentative D call: TRBD2 (5 bases). The CDR3 is 13 residues long. The V and J ends lost 0 bases and 10 bases respectively, with 11 bases between them. In germline, CDR1 is SGDLS, CDR2 YYNGEE.

Of note for this clonotype: A read error may explain this, as a much larger clone is one base away. The rearrangement joins TRBV11-2 to TRBJ2-5; D gene unclear. Deletions cut 0 bases from V and 11 bases from J, with 19 bases between. Germline CDR1 reads SGHAT; CDR2 reads FQNNGV. This CDR3 contains 15 residues. The CDR3 spells CASSLDLWQVYAQYF. Written as DNA, the CDR3 is TGTGCCAGCAGCTTAGATCTCTGGCAAGTCTACGCGCAGTACTTC.

This clonotype was detected ten times or more. The V gene is TRBV12-3 or TRBV12-4, the J gene TRBJ2-1; TRBD2 matches 11 bases. This CDR3 comprises 15 residues. V lost 5 bases, J lost 7 bases, and 7 bases stayed unmatched. The CDR3 region has the DNA TGTGCCAGCAGTCCCCTAGCGGGAGGCGGGAATGAGCAGTTCTTC. Its translation: CASSPLAGGGNEQFF.

This clonotype was counted many times. This chain links TRBV20-1 with TRBJ1-1, with D possibly being TRBD1 (6 bases). CDR1 is DFQATT and CDR2 is SNEGSKA in the germline V gene (reference sequence). V was clipped by 5 bases and J by 1 base, with 11 bases between them. The CDR3 spans 13 residues. This chain's CDR3 is CSAERGTNTEAFF. The CDR3 DNA reads as TGCAGTGCTGAAAGGGGGACGAACACTGAAGCTTTCTTT.

This clonotype was recorded many times. The DNA of the CDR3 is TGTGCCAGTAGTAAACTCCCACAGGGGTCTAACTATGGCTACACCTTC. It yields the protein CASSKLPQGSNYGYTF. V is TRBV19 and J is TRBJ1-2, with 7 bases matching TRBD1. The V segment lost 4 bases and the J segment 0 bases; nucleotides outside the gene matches: 8. Germline V lookup: CDR1 LNHDA, CDR2 SQIVND (reference sequence). The CDR3 is made up of 16 amino acids.

Many counts were recorded for this clonotype. The rearrangement joins TRBV2 to TRBJ1-6; possible D gene TRBD1, 5 bases. CDR1 and CDR2 (germline): SNHLY, FYNNEI. Trimming pared 0 bases from V and 9 bases from J, leaving 6 bases between. The CDR3 is 13 amino acids. The CDR3 reads CASSEAQGSPLHF. In DNA, the CDR3 is TGTGCCAGCAGTGAAGCTCAGGGTTCACCCCTCCACTTT.

This clonotype was counted at least ten times. The chain links TRBV5-1 to TRBJ1-2; unclear D gene. The germline V gene encodes CDR1 SGHRS and CDR2 YFSETQ. V dropped 0 bases and J dropped 2 bases, with 8 bases sitting between them. The CDR3 length is 14 residues. CDR3 region: CASSLELGNYGYTF. The DNA for the CDR3 is TGCGCCAGCAGCTTGGAACTAGGGAACTATGGCTACACCTTC. Using reference TRBV5-1 and TRBJ1-2 for the parts outside the CDR3, the full variable domain is KAGVTQTPRYLIKTRGQQVTLSCSPISGHRSVSWYQQTPGQGLQFLFEYFSETQRNKGNFPGRFSGRQFSNSRSEMNVSTLELGDSALYLCASSLELGNYGYTFGSGTRLTVV.

This clonotype appeared a few times. The chain joins TRBV5-1 to TRBJ2-1, with D perhaps assigned TRBD1 or TRBD2 (5 bases each). This CDR3 is 16 amino acids long. Germline-derived CDR1 and CDR2 are SGHRS and YFSETQ. V lost 0 bases and J lost 5, with 15 bases in between. CDR3 in DNA: TGCGCCAGCAGCTTGGCCGAATGGGGGAGAAACAATGAGCAGTTCTTC. Translating gives CASSLAEWGRNNEQFF.

This clonotype was detected a few times. The J gene is TRBJ1-2, the V gene TRBV15; no clear D gene. Trimming left V 5 bases short and J 4 bases short, with 11 bases between. This CDR3 is built from 13 residues. Germline lookup yields CDR1 LNHNV and CDR2 YYDKDF (reference sequence). The CDR3 bases are TGTGCCACCAGCGCCGGCGAGGGCTATGGCTACACCTTC. Translated, it gives CATSAGEGYGYTF.

In this sample, this clonotype turned up many times. The chain links TRBV2 to TRBJ2-2, with unresolved D. CDR3 length: 14 amino acids. CDR1 is SNHLY, CDR2 FYNNEI, per germline. The V and J ends lost 4 bases and 1 base respectively, with 7 bases between them. CDR3 sequence reads: CASSGQLNTGELFF. CDR3 in DNA: TGTGCCAGCAGTGGACAATTGAACACCGGGGAGCTGTTTTTT.

At least ten counts were recorded for this clonotype. V and J are TRBV6-2 or TRBV6-3 and TRBJ1-2, with a weak D call TRBD1 (5 bases). CDR1 and CDR2 (germline): MNHEY, SVGEGT. The germline V and J ends were trimmed by 5 bases and 4 bases, with 8 bases remaining between them. The CDR3 is 12 residues long. In DNA form, the CDR3 reads TGTGCCAGCAGTATCGGGGCCTATGGCTACACCTTC. Translated: CASSIGAYGYTF.

A few counts support this clonotype. The rearrangement joins TRBV5-1 to TRBJ1-1, with a tentative D call TRBD1 (5 bases). The germline gives CDR1 SGHRS, CDR2 YFSETQ. The CDR3 runs 15 residues. V was trimmed by 0 bases and J by 1 base, leaving 10 bases between them. The CDR3 loop reads CASSLVAGGNTEAFF. The CDR3 DNA reads TGCGCCAGCAGCTTGGTGGCCGGGGGGAACACTGAAGCTTTCTTT.

This clonotype was detected ten times or more. The chain combines TRBV2 with TRBJ1-2; tentatively, D is TRBD1 (5 bases). The V gene's germline CDR1 is SNHLY and CDR2 FYNNEI. This CDR3 is built from 14 residues. V lost 8 bases and J lost 1, with 14 bases in between. As DNA, the CDR3 is TGTGCCAGCGGAGCCGGGACCTTTAACTATGGCTACACCTTC. Protein product: CASGAGTFNYGYTF. The full variable domain, in which reference TRBV2 and TRBJ1-2 provide the parts outside the CDR3, is EPEVTQTPSHQVTQMGQEVILRCVPISNHLYFYWYRQILGQKVEFLVSFYNNEISEKSEIFDDQFSVERPDGSNFTLKIRSTKLEDSAMYFCASGAGTFNYGYTFGSGTRLTVV.

This clonotype was counted many times. The chain joins TRBV20-1 to TRBJ1-2; D is unclear. With 0 bases removed from V and 3 bases from J, the gap between germline ends came to 11 bases. The CDR3 is 14 amino acids. CDR1 DFQATT and CDR2 SNEGSKA come from the germline V gene (reference sequence). In nucleotides, the CDR3 is TGCAGTGCTAGAGAATGGGTGTCCTACTATGGCTACACCTTC. Its translation is CSAREWVSYYGYTF.

Notes on this clonotype: A much larger clone differs by one base, so this may be a read error. The chain combines TRBV12-3 or TRBV12-4 with TRBJ1-1; maybe TRBD1 (6 bases). The CDR3 sequence is 12 residues long. Here the CDR3 DNA reads TGTGCCAGCAGTTGGGGGGGCACTGGAGCTTTCTTT. It specifies CASSWGGTGAFF.

The chain combines TRBV6-1 with TRBJ2-5; weak D call: TRBD2 (5 bases). The germline V gene has CDR1 MNHNS and CDR2 SASEGT. Trimming removed 7 bases from V and 5 bases from J, with 17 bases in between. This CDR3 spans 14 amino acids. Written as DNA, the CDR3 is TGTGCCAGCACTGAGCGGCCAGGCCCGGAGACCCAGTACTTC. This gives the protein CASTERPGPETQYF.

This chain uses TRBV5-4 with TRBJ1-1; D might be TRBD1 (6 bases). V shed 1 base and J shed 4 bases, with 11 bases lying between them. The germline gives CDR1 SGHNT, CDR2 YYREEE (reference sequence). This CDR3 has 14 amino acids. CDR3 coding DNA: TGTGCCAGCAGCTTGTGGGGGCTCTCCACTGAAGCTTTCTTT. Its protein is CASSLWGLSTEAFF.

About this clonotype: A much larger clone lies one base from this, so it may be a read error. The chain combines TRBV6-1 with TRBJ2-7; D is undetermined. Germline assignment: CDR1 MNHNS and CDR2 SASEGT. The CDR3 has 13 residues. This CDR3 reads CVDTDLELGEQYF. DNA of the CDR3: TGTGTCGACACCGACTTAGAGCTAGGGGAGCAGTACTTC.

This chain joins TRBV4-1 and TRBJ1-2, with 12 bases aligning to TRBD1. The J segment lost 4 bases and the V segment lost 0 bases, leaving 12 bases of the junction unmatched. Germline assignment: CDR1 MGHRA and CDR2 YSYEKL. This CDR3 has 19 residues. The CDR3 loop is CASSQEVPGQGARIYGYTF. The CDR3 DNA is TGCGCCAGCAGCCAAGAAGTTCCGGGACAGGGGGCGCGAATCTATGGCTACACCTTC.

This clonotype occurred a few times. The rearrangement uses TRBV20-1 and TRBJ1-3; D is unresolved. Germline assignment: CDR1 DFQATT and CDR2 SNEGSKA (reference sequence). The V gene lost 3 bases and the J gene lost 3 bases, with 15 bases spanning the gap. This CDR3 contains 15 residues. The DNA for the CDR3 is TGCAGTGCTAGGGGCGATCCCTCTTTTGGAAACACCATATATTTT. Translation gives CSARGDPSFGNTIYF.

The V gene is TRBV18, the J gene TRBJ1-4; a weak D match, TRBD1 (5 bases). This CDR3 region has 16 residues. Germline CDR1 reads KGHSH; CDR2 reads LQKENI. Trimming stripped 0 bases from V and 8 bases from J, with 16 bases between. CDR3 coding DNA: TGTGCCAGCTCACCACCGGGGCAGGGAGAAAGGGAAAAACTGTTTTTT. It encodes CASSPPGQGEREKLFF. The variable domain in full, with the rest retrieved from reference TRBV18 and TRBJ1-4, is NAGVMQNPRHLVRRRGQEARLRCSPMKGHSHVYWYRQLPEEGLKFMVYLQKENIIDESGMPKERFSAEFPKEGPSILRIQQVVRGDSAAYFCASSPPGQGEREKLFFGSGTQLSVL.

Many counts were recorded for this clonotype. J is TRBJ1-4 and V is TRBV6-1; D not certain. Germline CDR1 is MNHNS and CDR2 is SASEGT. The CDR3 is 12 amino acids. Trimming stripped 8 bases from V and 3 bases from J, with 7 bases between. CDR3 protein: CASAVANEKLFF. The DNA for the CDR3 is TGTGCCAGCGCCGTCGCTAATGAAAAACTGTTTTTT.